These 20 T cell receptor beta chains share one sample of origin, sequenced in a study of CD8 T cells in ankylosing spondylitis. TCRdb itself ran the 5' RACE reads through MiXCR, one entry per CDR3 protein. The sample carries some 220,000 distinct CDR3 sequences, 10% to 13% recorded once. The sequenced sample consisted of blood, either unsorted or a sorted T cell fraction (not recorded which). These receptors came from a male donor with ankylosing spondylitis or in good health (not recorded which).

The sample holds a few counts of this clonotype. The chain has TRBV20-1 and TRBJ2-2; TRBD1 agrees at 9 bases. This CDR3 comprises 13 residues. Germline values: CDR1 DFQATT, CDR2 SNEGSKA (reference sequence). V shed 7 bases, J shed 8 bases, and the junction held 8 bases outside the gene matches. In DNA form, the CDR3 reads TGCAGTGTAGAGAGGACAGGGGAAGGGGAGCTGTTTTTT. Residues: CSVERTGEGELFF.

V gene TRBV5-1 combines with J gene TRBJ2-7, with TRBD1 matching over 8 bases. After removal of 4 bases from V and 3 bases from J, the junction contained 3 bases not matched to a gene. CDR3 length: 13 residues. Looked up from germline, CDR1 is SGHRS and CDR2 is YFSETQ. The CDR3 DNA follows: TGCGCCAGCAGCGCGACAGGGGTCTACGAGCAGTACTTC. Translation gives CASSATGVYEQYF.

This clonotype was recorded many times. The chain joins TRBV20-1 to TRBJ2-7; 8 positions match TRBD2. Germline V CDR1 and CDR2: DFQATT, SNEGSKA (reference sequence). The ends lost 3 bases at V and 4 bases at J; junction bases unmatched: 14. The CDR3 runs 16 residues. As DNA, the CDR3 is TGCAGTGCTAGGCCAGGGGATCGGGGACTAGTGTACGAGCAGTACTTC. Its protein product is CSARPGDRGLVYEQYF.

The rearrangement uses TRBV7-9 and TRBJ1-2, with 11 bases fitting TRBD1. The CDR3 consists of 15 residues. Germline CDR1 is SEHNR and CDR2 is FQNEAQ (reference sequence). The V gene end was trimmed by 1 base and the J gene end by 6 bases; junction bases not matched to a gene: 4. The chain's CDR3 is CASSLGTGGADGYTF. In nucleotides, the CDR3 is TGTGCCAGCAGCTTAGGGACAGGGGGCGCGGATGGCTACACCTTC.

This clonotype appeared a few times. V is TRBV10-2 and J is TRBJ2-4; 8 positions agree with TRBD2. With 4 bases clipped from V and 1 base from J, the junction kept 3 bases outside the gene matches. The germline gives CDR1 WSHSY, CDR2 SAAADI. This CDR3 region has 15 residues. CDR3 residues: CASSAPGGAKNIQYF. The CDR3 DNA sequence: TGCGCCAGCAGTGCCCCGGGGGGGGCCAAAAACATTCAGTACTTC.

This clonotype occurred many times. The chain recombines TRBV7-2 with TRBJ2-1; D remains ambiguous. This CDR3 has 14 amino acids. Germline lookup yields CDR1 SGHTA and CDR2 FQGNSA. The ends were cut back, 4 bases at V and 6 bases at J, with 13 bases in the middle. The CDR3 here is CASSSLFRGNEQFF. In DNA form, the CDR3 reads TGTGCCAGCAGCTCCCTGTTTCGCGGCAATGAGCAGTTCTTC.

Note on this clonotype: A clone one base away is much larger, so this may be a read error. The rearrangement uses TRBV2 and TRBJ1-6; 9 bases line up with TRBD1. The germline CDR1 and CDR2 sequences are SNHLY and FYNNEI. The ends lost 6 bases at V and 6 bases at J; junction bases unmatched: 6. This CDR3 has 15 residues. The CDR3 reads CASRAHRGPNSPLHF. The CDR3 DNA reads TGTGCCAGCAGGGCGCACAGGGGGCCTAATTCACCCCTCCACTTT.

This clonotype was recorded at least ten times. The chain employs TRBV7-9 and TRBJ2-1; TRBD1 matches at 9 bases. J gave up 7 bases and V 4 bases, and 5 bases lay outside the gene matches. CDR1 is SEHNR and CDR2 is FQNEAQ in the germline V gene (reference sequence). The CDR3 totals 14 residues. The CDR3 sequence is CASSWTGEINEQFF. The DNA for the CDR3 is TGTGCCAGCAGCTGGACAGGGGAAATAAATGAGCAGTTCTTC. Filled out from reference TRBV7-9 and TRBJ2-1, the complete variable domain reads DTGVSQNPRHKITKRGQNVTFRCDPISEHNRLYWYRQTLGQGPEFLTYFQNEAQLEKSRLLSDRFSAERPKGSFSTLEIQRTEQGDSAMYLCASSWTGEINEQFFGPGTRLTVL.

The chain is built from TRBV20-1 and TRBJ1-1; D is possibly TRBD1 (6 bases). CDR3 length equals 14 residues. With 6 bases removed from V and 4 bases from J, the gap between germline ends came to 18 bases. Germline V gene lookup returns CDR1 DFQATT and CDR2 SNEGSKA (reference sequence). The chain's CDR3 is CSADINQGFTEAFF. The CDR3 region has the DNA TGCAGTGCCGATATAAACCAGGGGTTCACTGAAGCTTTCTTT.

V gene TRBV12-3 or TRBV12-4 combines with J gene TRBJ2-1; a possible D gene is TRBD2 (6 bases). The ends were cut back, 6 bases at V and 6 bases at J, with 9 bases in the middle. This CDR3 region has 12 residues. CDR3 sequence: CASRGTLNEQFF. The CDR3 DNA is TGTGCCAGCAGGGGGACTCTCAATGAGCAGTTCTTC.

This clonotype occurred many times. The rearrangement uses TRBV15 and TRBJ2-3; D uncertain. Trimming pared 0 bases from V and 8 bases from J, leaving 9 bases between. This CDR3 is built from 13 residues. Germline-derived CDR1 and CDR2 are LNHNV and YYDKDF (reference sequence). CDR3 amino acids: CATSRDQSGTQYF. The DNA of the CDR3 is TGTGCCACCAGCAGAGATCAATCGGGTACGCAGTATTTT.

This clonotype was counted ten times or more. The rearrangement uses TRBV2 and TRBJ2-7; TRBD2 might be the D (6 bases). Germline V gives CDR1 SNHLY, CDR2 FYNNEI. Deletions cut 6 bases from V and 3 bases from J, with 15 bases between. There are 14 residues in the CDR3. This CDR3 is CASSRGTGNYEQYF. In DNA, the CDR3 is TGTGCCAGCAGCCGCGGGACGGGGAACTACGAGCAGTACTTC.

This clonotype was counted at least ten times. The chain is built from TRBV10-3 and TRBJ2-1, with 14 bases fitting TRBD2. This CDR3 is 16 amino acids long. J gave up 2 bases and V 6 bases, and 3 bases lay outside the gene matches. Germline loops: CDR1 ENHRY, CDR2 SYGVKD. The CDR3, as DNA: TGTGCCATCAGAGGGACTAGCGGGAGCACCTACAATGAGCAGTTCTTC. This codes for CAIRGTSGSTYNEQFF.

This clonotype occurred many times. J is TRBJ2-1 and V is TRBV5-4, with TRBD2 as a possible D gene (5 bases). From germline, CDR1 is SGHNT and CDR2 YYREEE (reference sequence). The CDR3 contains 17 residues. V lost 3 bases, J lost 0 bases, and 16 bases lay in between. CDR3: CASSSASGLSSYNEQFF. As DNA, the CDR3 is TGTGCCAGCAGCTCAGCAAGCGGACTGAGCTCCTACAATGAGCAGTTCTTC.

CDR3 sequence: CASSEEGSGRMRNEQFF. The CDR3 DNA reads as TGTGCCAGCAGTGAAGAGGGTAGCGGGAGAATGAGGAATGAGCAGTTCTTC. The V call is TRBV2, the J call TRBJ2-1, with 9 bases that match TRBD2. The CDR3 length is 17 residues. CDR1 and CDR2 from the germline V gene are SNHLY and FYNNEI. Germline trimming cut 1 base from V and 7 bases from J; bases unmatched to any gene: 11. Complete variable domain (other parts from reference TRBV2 and TRBJ2-1): EPEVTQTPSHQVTQMGQEVILRCVPISNHLYFYWYRQILGQKVEFLVSFYNNEISEKSEIFDDQFSVERPDGSNFTLKIRSTKLEDSAMYFCASSEEGSGRMRNEQFFGPGTRLTVL.

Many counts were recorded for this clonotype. The CDR3 nucleotides are TGCGCCAGCAGCCAACAAGAGACCCAGTACTTC. This codes for CASSQQETQYF. The V and J genes are TRBV5-1 and TRBJ2-5; D is undetermined. Germline-derived CDR1 and CDR2 are SGHRS and YFSETQ. The V gene lost 4 bases and the J gene lost 2 bases, with 3 bases spanning the gap. This CDR3 spans 11 amino acids. The whole variable domain, filled in from reference TRBV5-1 and TRBJ2-5, reads KAGVTQTPRYLIKTRGQQVTLSCSPISGHRSVSWYQQTPGQGLQFLFEYFSETQRNKGNFPGRFSGRQFSNSRSEMNVSTLELGDSALYLCASSQQETQYFGPGTRLLVL.

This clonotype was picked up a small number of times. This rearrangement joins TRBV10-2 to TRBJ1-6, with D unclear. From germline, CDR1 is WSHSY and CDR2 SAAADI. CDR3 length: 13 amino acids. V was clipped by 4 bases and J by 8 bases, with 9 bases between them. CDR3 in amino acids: CASSGGQDSPLHF. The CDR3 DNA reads TGCGCCAGCAGTGGGGGTCAGGATTCACCCCTCCACTTT.

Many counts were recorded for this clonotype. This CDR3 reads CASSSGPNGNYGYTF. For the CDR3, the DNA is TGTGCCAGCAGTTCTGGTCCAAATGGGAACTATGGCTACACCTTC. The rearrangement uses TRBV12-3 or TRBV12-4 and TRBJ1-2; D gene ambiguous. The CDR3 runs 15 residues. Trimming took off 4 bases at V and 2 bases at J, with 14 bases between the two ends.

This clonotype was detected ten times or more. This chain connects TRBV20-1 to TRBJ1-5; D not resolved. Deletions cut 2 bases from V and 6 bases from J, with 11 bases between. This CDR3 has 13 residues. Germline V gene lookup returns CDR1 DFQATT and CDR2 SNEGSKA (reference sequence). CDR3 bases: TGCAGTGCTAGATGGGGTTCAAGTCAGCCCCAGCATTTT. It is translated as CSARWGSSQPQHF.

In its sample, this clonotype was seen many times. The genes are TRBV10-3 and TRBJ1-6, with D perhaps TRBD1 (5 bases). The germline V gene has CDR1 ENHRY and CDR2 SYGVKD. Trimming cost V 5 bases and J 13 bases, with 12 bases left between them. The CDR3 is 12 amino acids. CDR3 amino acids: CAISSGSRPLHF. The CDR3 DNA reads TGTGCCATCAGTTCAGGGTCGCGGCCCCTCCACTTT.